This record looks at one T cell receptor (beta chain) sequence and its context. This entry comes from a study of blood T cell repertoires in COVID-19. J gave up 4 bases and V 1 base, and 5 bases lay outside the gene matches. This CDR3 comprises 15 residues. CDR1 is SGHVS, CDR2 FQNEAQ, per germline. Produced via immunoSEQ multiplex PCR; TCRdb's table is partial and in-frame only. The repertoire holds 300,000 to 500,000 clones, with roughly 86% as singletons. This rearrangement joins TRBV7-8 to TRBJ1-2; 8 nucleotides match TRBD1. Sequences were obtained from PBMCs or T cells enriched from blood (not recorded which). The TCR was taken from a woman aged 40 to 50 with acute COVID-19. CDR3 residues: CASSLGRGPPYGYTF. CDR3 nucleotides: TGTGCCAGCAGCTTAGGCAGGGGGCCTCCCTATGGCTACACCTTC.